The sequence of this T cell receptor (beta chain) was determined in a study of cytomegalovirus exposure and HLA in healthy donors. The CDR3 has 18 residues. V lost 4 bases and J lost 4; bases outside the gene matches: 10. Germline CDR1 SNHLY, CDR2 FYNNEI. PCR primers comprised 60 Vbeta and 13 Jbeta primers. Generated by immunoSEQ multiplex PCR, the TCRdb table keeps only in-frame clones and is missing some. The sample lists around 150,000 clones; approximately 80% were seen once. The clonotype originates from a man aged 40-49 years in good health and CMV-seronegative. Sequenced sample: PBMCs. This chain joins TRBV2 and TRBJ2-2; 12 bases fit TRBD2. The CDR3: CASSAPTSGRSATGELFF. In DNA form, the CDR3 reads TGTGCCAGCAGTGCCCCGACTAGCGGGAGATCGGCCACCGGGGAGCTGTTTTTT.